Following are 18 T cell receptor beta chains from one sample sequenced in a study of blood T cell repertoires in COVID-19. Profiled with immunoSEQ multiplex PCR; TCRdb holds only in-frame clones, not every one. This sample has about 24,000 clones, with roughly 90% found just once. The material sequenced was peripheral blood. The receptors were sampled from a woman in her 70s with active COVID-19.

J is TRBJ1-2 and V is TRBV6-9; the D gene is possibly TRBD1 (6 bases). Trimming shortened V by 0 bases and J by 7 bases, and 15 bases separated the two germline ends. Germline V CDR1 and CDR2: MNHGY, SVAAGI. The CDR3 is made up of 15 amino acids. CDR3 DNA sequence: TGTGCCAGCAGTTATTCGCCAGGGGATCCTCCTGGCTACACCTTC. Its protein product is CASSYSPGDPPGYTF.

The chain joins TRBV5-1 to TRBJ2-5; TRBD2 might be the D (6 bases). CDR1 SGHRS and CDR2 YFSETQ come from the germline V gene. V was clipped by 0 bases and J by 1 base, with 7 bases between them. The CDR3 runs to 14 residues. As DNA, the CDR3 is TGCGCCAGCAGCTTGGTGGGGGGCCAAGAGACCCAGTACTTC. Protein product: CASSLVGGQETQYF.

Details on this clone: The CDR3 carries no conserved terminal phenylalanine or tryptophan, so it likely arises from a read error. No DNA is shown, since the ends of the CDR3 on it are uncertain; the CDR3 is the one TCRdb lists. V gene TRBV20-1 combines with J gene TRBJ2-7; the D call TRBD1 from the table was never checked on the DNA. The CDR3 is made up of 11 amino acids, end residues included. Germline lookup yields CDR1 DFQATT and CDR2 SNEGSKA (reference sequence). CDR3 sequence: CSALDREQRRI.

The chain couples TRBV9 to TRBJ1-2; D ambiguous. The CDR3 consists of 14 residues. V lost 3 bases, J lost 8 bases, and 17 bases lay in between. From germline, CDR1 is SGDLS and CDR2 YYNGEE. The CDR3 DNA is TGTGCCAGCAGCGCCCGGGAGGCTAGCGGAGGCTACACCTTC. It specifies CASSAREASGGYTF.

This clone came up a few times. This chain joins TRBV5-1 and TRBJ2-2; TRBD2 agrees at 9 bases. J was trimmed by 2 bases and V by 4 bases; bases with no gene match: 6. Germline-derived CDR1 and CDR2 are SGHRS and YFSETQ. The CDR3 is 16 amino acids. The CDR3 DNA follows: TGCGCCAGCAGCCATCGGACTAGCGTTAACACCGGGGAGCTGTTTTTT. Residues: CASSHRTSVNTGELFF.

This chain links TRBV5-5 with TRBJ1-1; TRBD1 is a possible D gene (5 bases). V lost 2 bases and J 0 bases, leaving 8 bases between the germline ends. The germline CDR1 and CDR2 sequences are SGHKS and YYEKEE (reference sequence). The CDR3 spans 14 residues. CDR3 sequence: CASSFSGMNTEAFF. The CDR3 nucleotides read TGTGCCAGCAGCTTCTCAGGGATGAACACTGAAGCTTTCTTT.

This chain links TRBV2 with TRBJ2-2; D possibly corresponds to TRBD2 (6 bases). The CDR3 totals 15 residues. Per germline, CDR1 SNHLY and CDR2 FYNNEI. Trimming removed 3 bases from V and 1 base from J, with 9 bases in between. In DNA form, the CDR3 reads TGTGCCAGCAGTGAGGACTACCTGAACACCGGGGAGCTGTTTTTT. Its translation: CASSEDYLNTGELFF. The full variable domain, in which reference TRBV2 and TRBJ2-2 provide the parts outside the CDR3, is EPEVTQTPSHQVTQMGQEVILRCVPISNHLYFYWYRQILGQKVEFLVSFYNNEISEKSEIFDDQFSVERPDGSNFTLKIRSTKLEDSAMYFCASSEDYLNTGELFFGEGSRLTVL.

The chain employs TRBV3-1 (or the pseudogene TRBV3-2) and TRBJ1-2; maybe TRBD1 (5 bases). In germline, CDR1 is LGHDT, CDR2 YNNKEL (reference sequence). Trimming cost V 2 bases and J 4 bases, with 14 bases left between them. The CDR3 extends over 15 amino acids. CDR3 protein: CASSQNPQGGYGYTF. The DNA of the CDR3 is TGTGCCAGCAGCCAAAACCCGCAGGGAGGCTATGGCTACACCTTC.

The rearrangement links TRBV7-2 to TRBJ1-5, with D tentatively TRBD1 (6 bases). The CDR3 contains 17 residues. Germline assignment: CDR1 SGHTA and CDR2 FQGNSA. Trimming took 2 bases from V and 0 from J, leaving 14 bases between them. CDR3 bases: TGTGCCAGCAGCTTAACTGGGACAACCTATAGCAATCAGCCCCAGCATTTT. It encodes CASSLTGTTYSNQPQHF.

V usage is TRBV2 and J usage is TRBJ2-3; 9 nucleotides align to TRBD2. The CDR3 has 16 residues. Losses at the gene ends were 7 bases for V and 4 bases for J; bases not matched to a gene: 12. CDR1 SNHLY and CDR2 FYNNEI come from the germline V gene. The CDR3 DNA reads TGTGCCAGCACCCCGGCGGGCGGGGGGGCAGCAGATACGCAGTATTTT. This encodes CASTPAGGGAADTQYF.

V gene TRBV3-1 (or the pseudogene TRBV3-2) combines with J gene TRBJ2-3; 10 nucleotides agree with TRBD2. After removal of 4 bases from V and 2 bases from J, the junction contained 6 bases not matched to a gene. This CDR3 has 16 residues. The germline V gene encodes CDR1 LGHDT and CDR2 YNNKEL (reference sequence). CDR3 amino acids: CASSLIAGGDTDTQYF. CDR3 nucleotide sequence: TGTGCCAGCAGCCTTATAGCGGGGGGAGACACAGATACGCAGTATTTT.

The CDR3 spells CASSQGGPWGTDTQYF. CDR3 DNA sequence: TGTGCCAGCAGCCAGGGGGGCCCTTGGGGCACAGATACGCAGTATTTT. The chain has TRBV7-9 and TRBJ2-3; perhaps TRBD1 as D (7 bases). The germline V gene has CDR1 SEHNR and CDR2 FQNEAQ (reference sequence). The CDR3 spans 16 residues. Trimming shortened V by 5 bases and J by 1 base, and 16 bases separated the two germline ends.

This chain joins TRBV28 and TRBJ2-2; tentative D call: TRBD1 (6 bases). The germline gives CDR1 MDHEN, CDR2 SYDVKM. Deletions cut 6 bases from V and 4 bases from J, with 9 bases between. The CDR3 sequence is 13 residues long. The CDR3 reads CASSLDSTGELFF. The CDR3 nucleotides read TGTGCCAGCAGCCTGGACAGCACCGGGGAGCTGTTTTTT. Supplemented by reference TRBV28 and TRBJ2-2, the full variable domain reads DVKVTQSSRYLVKRTGEKVFLECVQDMDHENMFWYRQDPGLGLRLIYFSYDVKMKEKGDIPEGYSVSREKKERFSLILESASTNQTSMYLCASSLDSTGELFFGEGSRLTVL.

This chain connects TRBV9 to TRBJ1-4; 12 bases map to TRBD1. The CDR3 runs to 15 residues. V trimming: 3 bases; J trimming: 7 bases; junction bases outside the gene matches: 4. Germline V gene lookup returns CDR1 SGDLS and CDR2 YYNGEE. Here the CDR3 DNA reads TGTGCCAGCAGCGCGGGACAGGGGGCGTTTGAAAAACTGTTTTTT. It specifies CASSAGQGAFEKLFF.

The chain employs TRBV5-1 and TRBJ2-2; D may be TRBD1 (6 bases). This CDR3 has 16 amino acids. CDR1 and CDR2 (germline): SGHRS, YFSETQ. The V end lost 0 bases, the J end lost 0 bases, and 9 bases lay between the germline ends. The CDR3: CASSLEGTTNTGELFF. Written as DNA, the CDR3 is TGCGCCAGCAGCTTGGAGGGGACAACGAACACCGGGGAGCTGTTTTTT.

The chain recombines TRBV18 with TRBJ1-6, with D tentatively TRBD1 (6 bases). Trimming stripped 3 bases from V and 4 bases from J, with 10 bases between. CDR1 is KGHSH, CDR2 LQKENI, per germline. This CDR3 has 15 residues. The CDR3 DNA follows: TGTGCCAGCTCACCGGACAGACTGTATAATTCACCCCTCCACTTT. Protein: CASSPDRLYNSPLHF.

The V gene is TRBV11-2, the J gene TRBJ1-5; possibly TRBD1 for D (6 bases). The germline gives CDR1 SGHAT, CDR2 FQNNGV. The CDR3 loop spans 14 amino acids. Trimming shortened V by 11 bases and J by 0 bases, and 14 bases separated the two germline ends. The CDR3 loop is CAADRRHSNQPQHF. Here the CDR3 DNA reads TGTGCCGCTGACAGGAGGCATAGCAATCAGCCCCAGCATTTT.

This chain joins TRBV3-1 (or the pseudogene TRBV3-2) and TRBJ2-5; D may be TRBD1 (5 bases). V shed 1 base and J shed 1 base, with 10 bases lying between them. The germline V gene encodes CDR1 LGHDT and CDR2 YNNKEL (reference sequence). This CDR3 contains 15 residues. CDR3 loop: CASSQVIRGQETQYF. CDR3 in DNA: TGTGCCAGCAGCCAAGTCATTAGGGGCCAAGAGACCCAGTACTTC.